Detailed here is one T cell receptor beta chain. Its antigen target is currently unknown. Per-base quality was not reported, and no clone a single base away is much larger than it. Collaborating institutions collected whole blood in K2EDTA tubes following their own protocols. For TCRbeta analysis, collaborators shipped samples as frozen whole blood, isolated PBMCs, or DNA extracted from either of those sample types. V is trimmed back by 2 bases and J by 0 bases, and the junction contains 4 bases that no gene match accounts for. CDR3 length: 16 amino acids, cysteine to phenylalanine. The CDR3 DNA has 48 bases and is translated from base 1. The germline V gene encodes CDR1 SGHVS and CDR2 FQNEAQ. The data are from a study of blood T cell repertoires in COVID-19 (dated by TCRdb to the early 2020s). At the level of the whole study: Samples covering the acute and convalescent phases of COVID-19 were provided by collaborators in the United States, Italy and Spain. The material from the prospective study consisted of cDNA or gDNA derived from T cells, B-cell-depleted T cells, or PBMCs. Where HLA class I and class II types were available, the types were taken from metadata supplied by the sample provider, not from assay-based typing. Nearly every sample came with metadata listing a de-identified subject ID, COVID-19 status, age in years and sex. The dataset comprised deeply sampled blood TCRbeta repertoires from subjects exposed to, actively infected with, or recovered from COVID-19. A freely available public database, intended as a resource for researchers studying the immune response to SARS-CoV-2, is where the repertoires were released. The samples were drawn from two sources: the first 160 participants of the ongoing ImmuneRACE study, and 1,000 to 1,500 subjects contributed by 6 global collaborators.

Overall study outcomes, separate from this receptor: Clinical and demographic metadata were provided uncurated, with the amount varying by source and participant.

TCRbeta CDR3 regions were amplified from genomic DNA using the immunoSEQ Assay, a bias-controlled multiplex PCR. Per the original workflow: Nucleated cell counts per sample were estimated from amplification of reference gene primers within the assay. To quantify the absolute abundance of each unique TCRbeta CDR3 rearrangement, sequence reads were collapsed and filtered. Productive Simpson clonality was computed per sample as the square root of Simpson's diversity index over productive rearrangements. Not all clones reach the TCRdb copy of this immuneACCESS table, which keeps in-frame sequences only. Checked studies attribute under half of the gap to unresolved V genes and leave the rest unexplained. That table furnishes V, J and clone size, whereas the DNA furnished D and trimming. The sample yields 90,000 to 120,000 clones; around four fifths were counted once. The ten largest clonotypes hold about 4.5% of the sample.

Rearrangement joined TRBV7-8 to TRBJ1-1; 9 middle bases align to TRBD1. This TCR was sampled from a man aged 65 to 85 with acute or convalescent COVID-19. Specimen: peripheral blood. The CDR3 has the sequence CASSLRTGVLNTEAFF. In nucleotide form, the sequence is TGTGCCAGCAGCTTAAGGACAGGGGTCCTGAACACTGAAGCTTTCTTT.